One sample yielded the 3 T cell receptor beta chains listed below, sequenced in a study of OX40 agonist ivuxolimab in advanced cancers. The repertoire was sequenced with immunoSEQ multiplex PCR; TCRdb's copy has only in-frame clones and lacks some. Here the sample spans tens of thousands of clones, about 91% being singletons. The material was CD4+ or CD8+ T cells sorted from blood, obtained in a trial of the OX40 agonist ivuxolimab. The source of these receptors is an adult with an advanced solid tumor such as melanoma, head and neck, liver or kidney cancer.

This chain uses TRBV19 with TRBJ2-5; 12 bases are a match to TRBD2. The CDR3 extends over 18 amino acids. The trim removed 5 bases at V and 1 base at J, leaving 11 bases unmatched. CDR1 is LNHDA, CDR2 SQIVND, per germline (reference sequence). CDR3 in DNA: TGTGCCAGTAGTCTCGAGACCGGGACTAGCGGGTTCCAAGAGACCCAGTACTTC. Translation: CASSLETGTSGFQETQYF.

The CDR3 nucleotides read TGCGCCAGCCAACTAGCGGGTAACACCGGGGAGCTGTTTTTT. Translation: CASQLAGNTGELFF. The genes are TRBV5-1 and TRBJ2-2, with 9 bases identical to TRBD2. Germline V CDR1 and CDR2: SGHRS, YFSETQ. This CDR3 has 14 amino acids. The V gene end was trimmed by 7 bases and the J gene end by 2 bases; junction bases not matched to a gene: 3. The variable domain in full, completed from reference TRBV5-1 and TRBJ2-2, reads KAGVTQTPRYLIKTRGQQVTLSCSPISGHRSVSWYQQTPGQGLQFLFEYFSETQRNKGNFPGRFSGRQFSNSRSEMNVSTLELGDSALYLCASQLAGNTGELFFGEGSRLTVL.

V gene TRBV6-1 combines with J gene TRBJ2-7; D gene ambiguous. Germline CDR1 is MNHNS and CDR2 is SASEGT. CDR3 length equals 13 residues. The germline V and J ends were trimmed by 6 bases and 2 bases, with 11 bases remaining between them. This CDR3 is CASRKASAYEQYF. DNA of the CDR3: TGTGCCAGCAGAAAGGCATCCGCCTACGAGCAGTACTTC.